The 31 T cell receptor beta chains in this list originate from one sample, sequenced in a study of T cell responses to AZD1222 COVID-19 vaccine. Assay used: immunoSEQ multiplex PCR; TCRdb lists only in-frame clones, some missing. Counted here are under 200,000 clones, approximately 94% occurring once; the ten biggest clones make up 3.6%. Sequences were derived from peripheral blood, sampled 28 days after the second dose of the MenACWY control vaccine. All receptors derive from an adult who received the MenACWY meningococcal vaccine as a control.

The chain employs TRBV27 and TRBJ2-2, with a weak D call TRBD2 (5 bases). The CDR3 covers 13 residues. V lost 3 bases, J lost 6 bases, and 8 bases lay in between. Looked up from germline, CDR1 is MNHEY and CDR2 is SMNVEV (reference sequence). CDR3 loop: CASSFWGAGELFF. The DNA for the CDR3 is TGTGCCAGCAGTTTCTGGGGAGCCGGGGAGCTGTTTTTT.

The gene calls are TRBV18 and TRBJ1-5; no clear D gene. In germline, CDR1 is KGHSH, CDR2 LQKENI. V was cut by 3 bases and J by 5 bases, with 8 bases left in between. The CDR3 spans 13 residues. The CDR3 nucleotides are TGTGCCAGCTCACCCCACACGGATCAGCCCCAGCATTTT. It yields the protein CASSPHTDQPQHF.

J is TRBJ2-7 and V is TRBV20-1; D is possibly TRBD2 (6 bases). Trimming shortened V by 4 bases and J by 7 bases, and 11 bases separated the two germline ends. The CDR3 has 11 amino acids. The germline V gene has CDR1 DFQATT and CDR2 SNEGSKA (reference sequence). This CDR3 is CSANGRIEQYF. In DNA form, the CDR3 reads TGCAGTGCTAACGGGAGAATTGAGCAGTACTTC.

The CDR3 loop is CASSQEFGRNEKLFF. As DNA, the CDR3 is TGTGCCAGCAGCCAAGAATTCGGGCGTAATGAAAAACTGTTTTTT. The chain couples TRBV14 to TRBJ1-4; D unresolved. Germline V gene sequence: CDR1 SGHDN, CDR2 FVKESK. V was clipped by 0 bases and J by 4 bases, with 9 bases between them. The CDR3 covers 15 residues. Variable domain in full (rest from reference TRBV14 and TRBJ1-4): EAGVTQFPSHSVIEKGQTVTLRCDPISGHDNLYWYRRVMGKEIKFLLHFVKESKQDESGMPNNRFLAERTGGTYSTLKVQPAELEDSGVYFCASSQEFGRNEKLFFGSGTQLSVL.

The chain employs TRBV6-2 or TRBV6-3 and TRBJ2-2, with TRBD1 identical over 8 bases. Germline assignment: CDR1 MNHEY and CDR2 SVGEGT. This CDR3 has 16 residues. Germline trimming cut 6 bases from V and 1 base from J; bases unmatched to any gene: 7. For the CDR3, the DNA is TGTGCCAGCAGCATTACCGGGACAGGGAACACCGGGGAGCTGTTTTTT. This codes for CASSITGTGNTGELFF.

V usage is TRBV3-1 (or the pseudogene TRBV3-2) and J usage is TRBJ1-3, with no clear D. This CDR3 comprises 13 residues. Trimming pared 5 bases from V and 7 bases from J, leaving 12 bases between. Germline V CDR1 and CDR2: LGHDT, YNNKEL (reference sequence). The chain's CDR3 is CASSFGVRNTIYF. The CDR3 DNA reads TGTGCCAGCAGCTTTGGGGTCAGGAACACCATATATTTT.

This clone has only one observation. CDR3 protein: CASSLPGGSGNTIYF. The CDR3 bases are TGTGCCAGCAGCTTACCCGGGGGCTCTGGAAACACCATATATTTT. The chain carries TRBV7-2 and TRBJ1-3, with a tentative D call TRBD1 (5 bases). Per germline, CDR1 SGHTA and CDR2 FQGNSA. The CDR3 loop spans 15 amino acids. V dropped 2 bases and J dropped 0 bases, with 8 bases sitting between them.

The V and J genes are TRBV3-1 (or the pseudogene TRBV3-2) and TRBJ1-3, with a possible D match to TRBD1 (6 bases). The germline CDR1 and CDR2 sequences are LGHDT and YNNKEL (reference sequence). Deletions cut 5 bases from V and 2 bases from J, with 19 bases between. The CDR3 is 17 amino acids. The CDR3 region is CASSADLIGGPGNTIYF. The CDR3 nucleotides are TGTGCCAGCAGCGCTGACCTCATAGGGGGTCCTGGAAACACCATATATTTT.

V usage is TRBV10-3 and J usage is TRBJ2-3; the D gene is possibly TRBD2 (6 bases). The CDR3 runs 15 residues. With 6 bases removed from V and 4 bases from J, the gap between germline ends came to 17 bases. CDR1 is ENHRY, CDR2 SYGVKD, per germline. The CDR3 protein is CAIRNEAGGPDTQYF. DNA of the CDR3: TGTGCCATCAGGAACGAGGCAGGAGGGCCAGATACGCAGTATTTT.

This sequence joins TRBV7-9 and TRBJ1-3; D call uncertain. The germline CDR1 and CDR2 sequences are SEHNR and FQNEAQ (reference sequence). CDR3 length: 15 residues. V gave up 1 base and J gave up 2 bases, with 9 bases separating them. This CDR3 is CASSLDGSTGNTIYF. The CDR3 region has the DNA TGTGCCAGCAGCTTAGATGGGTCAACTGGAAACACCATATATTTT.

The V call is TRBV9, the J call TRBJ1-1; possibly TRBD1 for D (6 bases). This CDR3 has 14 amino acids. V was cut by 4 bases and J by 2 bases, with 12 bases left in between. Germline V gene data show CDR1 as SGDLS and CDR2 as YYNGEE. CDR3 bases: TGTGCCAGCAGCCCACGGGGGGGCAACACTGAAGCTTTCTTT. Its protein is CASSPRGGNTEAFF.

V and J are TRBV10-3 and TRBJ1-5, with 8 bases matching TRBD1. This CDR3 is 14 amino acids long. The germline V gene has CDR1 ENHRY and CDR2 SYGVKD. V lost 6 bases, J lost 3 bases, and 4 bases stayed unmatched. The CDR3 loop reads CAISRGLTNQPQHF. The CDR3, as DNA: TGTGCCATCAGCAGGGGGCTCACCAATCAGCCCCAGCATTTT.

The chain combines TRBV2 with TRBJ1-2; 7 bases align to TRBD1. Trimming cost V 4 bases and J 8 bases; bases outside gene matches: 7. CDR3 length: 13 amino acids. Germline V gene data show CDR1 as SNHLY and CDR2 as FYNNEI. The CDR3 DNA follows: TGTGCCAGCAGTGCGCAGGGGGGTGTCGGCTACACCTTC. Translated, it gives CASSAQGGVGYTF.

This chain's CDR3 is CASSDWRRTIYF. The CDR3, as DNA: TGTGCCAGCAGCGACTGGCGGCGCACCATATATTTT. This chain connects TRBV19 to TRBJ1-3, with D uncertain. The germline CDR1 and CDR2 sequences are LNHDA and SQIVND (reference sequence). The CDR3 is made up of 12 amino acids. V lost 9 bases and J lost 9, with 15 bases in between.

The rearrangement links TRBV6-1 to TRBJ1-1, with a tentative D call TRBD1 (5 bases). With 1 base removed from V and 5 bases from J, the gap between germline ends came to 11 bases. The CDR3 is 14 residues long. Germline CDR1 and CDR2: MNHNS and SASEGT. The CDR3 nucleotides read TGTGCCAGCAGTGAAGTGGAGGGGAGGACTGAAGCTTTCTTT. Translated, it gives CASSEVEGRTEAFF.

The rearrangement uses TRBV3-1 (or the pseudogene TRBV3-2) and TRBJ2-1, with TRBD2 matching 12 bases. The CDR3 is 16 amino acids. Germline CDR1 reads LGHDT; CDR2 reads YNNKEL (reference sequence). Unmatched junction bases numbered 6, after V lost 1 base and J lost 8 bases. The CDR3 loop reads CASSQGLAGVVDEQFF. The DNA of the CDR3 is TGTGCCAGCAGCCAAGGACTAGCGGGAGTTGTAGATGAGCAGTTCTTC.

The gene calls are TRBV12-5 and TRBJ2-7; 8 positions agree with TRBD2. The V and J ends lost 1 base and 6 bases, in that order; junction bases with no gene match: 2. The CDR3 spans 13 residues. The germline gives CDR1 LGHNT, CDR2 FRNRAP. The chain's CDR3 is CASGLGTSFEQYF. The CDR3, as DNA: TGTGCTAGTGGTTTGGGGACTAGCTTCGAGCAGTACTTC.

Notes on this clone: The germline gene is not matched at one end of the junction; a read error may be the cause. The genes are TRBV7-7 and TRBJ2-2; D gene unclear. Germline V gene lookup returns CDR1 SSHAT and CDR2 FNYEAQ (reference sequence). The CDR3 consists of 11 residues. The CDR3 spells CASSPDGELFF. CDR3 DNA sequence: TGTGCTAGCAGTCCTGACGGGGAGCTGTTTTTT.

The chain joins TRBV29-1 to TRBJ2-1; the D is unclear. The CDR3 extends over 11 amino acids. V was shortened by 7 bases and J by 10 bases, with 14 bases between the two germline ends. Germline CDR1 is SQVTM and CDR2 is ANQGSEA. The CDR3 bases are TGCAGCGCAAGTGAGACCACCGAGCAGTTCTTC. Protein sequence: CSASETTEQFF.

There are a few counts of this clone. CDR3 protein: CASSLSRAGTGHNEQFF. In DNA, the CDR3 is TGTGCCAGCAGCTTATCGAGGGCCGGGACAGGGCACAATGAGCAGTTCTTC. This sequence joins TRBV7-6 and TRBJ2-1; TRBD1 matches 9 bases. Germline lookup yields CDR1 SGHVS and CDR2 FNYEAQ. The CDR3 totals 17 residues. V shed 2 bases and J 5 bases; nucleotides not matched to a gene: 10.

The J gene is TRBJ2-7, the V gene TRBV28, with 7 bases fitting TRBD2. The CDR3 consists of 15 residues. Losses at the gene ends were 8 bases for V and 3 bases for J; bases not matched to a gene: 13. Germline lookup yields CDR1 MDHEN and CDR2 SYDVKM. DNA of the CDR3: TGTGCCAGCGGAGTGGGGGGACTATCAAACTACGAGCAGTACTTC. This encodes CASGVGGLSNYEQYF.

The CDR3 sequence: CATSRDQDTQYF. The CDR3 DNA sequence: TGTGCCACCAGCAGAGATCAAGATACGCAGTATTTT. The gene calls are TRBV15 and TRBJ2-3; D ambiguous. Germline V gene sequence: CDR1 LNHNV, CDR2 YYDKDF (reference sequence). The V and J ends lost 0 bases and 5 bases respectively, with 3 bases between them. The length of the CDR3 is 12 residues.

This clone has just a few counts. This CDR3 reads CASSRDPGNSPLHF. CDR3 sequence (DNA): TGTGCCAGCAGCAGGGATCCTGGAAATTCACCCCTCCACTTT. The chain joins TRBV11-2 to TRBJ1-6; D gene unclear. CDR1 is SGHAT, CDR2 FQNNGV, per germline. The CDR3 covers 14 residues. Trimming shortened V by 5 bases and J by 7 bases, and 12 bases separated the two germline ends.

V usage is TRBV7-3 and J usage is TRBJ2-1, with 7 bases identical to TRBD2. Trimming at V came to 5 bases and at J to 1 base, leaving 8 bases not matched to a gene. CDR3 length: 16 residues. The V gene's germline CDR1 is SGHTA and CDR2 FQGTGA. CDR3 in DNA: TGTGCCAGCAGCCCCACCCTAGCGGTTTCCTACAATGAGCAGTTCTTC. Translation gives CASSPTLAVSYNEQFF.

The rearrangement joins TRBV14 to TRBJ1-1; D is possibly TRBD1 (5 bases). Between the trimmed V and J ends, which lost 1 base and 10 bases, there was a span of 13 bases. There are 13 residues in the CDR3. CDR1 and CDR2 (germline): SGHDN, FVKESK. In DNA form, the CDR3 reads TGTGCCAGCAGCCAAGTTCGCCAGGGTGTAGCTTTCTTT. It translates to CASSQVRQGVAFF.

This chain links TRBV4-1 with TRBJ2-4, with D hard to call. The germline gives CDR1 MGHRA, CDR2 YSYEKL. This CDR3 region has 15 residues. V was pared by 1 base and J by 2 bases, with 9 bases between. The CDR3 here is CASSQGPDPKNIQYF. The CDR3 coding sequence is TGCGCCAGCAGCCAAGGGCCAGACCCCAAAAACATTCAGTACTTC.

The chain employs TRBV6-5 and TRBJ1-2; tentative D call: TRBD1 (6 bases). The CDR3 loop spans 11 amino acids. The V end lost 6 bases, the J end lost 10 bases, and 12 bases lay between the germline ends. Germline V CDR1 and CDR2: MNHEY, SVGAGI. The CDR3 nucleotides are TGTGCCAGCAGAAGAACAGGGAACTACACCTTC. This encodes CASRRTGNYTF.

The V call is TRBV29-1, the J call TRBJ2-4; 7 nucleotides align to TRBD1. The V gene's germline CDR1 is SQVTM and CDR2 ANQGSEA. CDR3 length: 15 amino acids. With V trimmed by 6 bases and J by 7 bases, 15 bases remained unmatched. CDR3 amino acids: CSVWVRTGLRNIQYF. CDR3 in DNA: TGCAGCGTGTGGGTTAGGACAGGCTTAAGGAACATTCAGTACTTC.

This chain joins TRBV29-1 and TRBJ2-2; D is unclear. Trimming pared 4 bases from V and 4 bases from J, leaving 4 bases between. This CDR3 spans 11 amino acids. Looked up from germline, CDR1 is SQVTM and CDR2 is ANQGSEA. As DNA, the CDR3 is TGCAGCGTTGCGGGCACCGGGGAGCTGTTTTTT. Amino acid sequence: CSVAGTGELFF.

This clone was picked up one time. The V call is TRBV19, the J call TRBJ2-3; tentatively, D is TRBD1 (5 bases). Between the trimmed V and J ends, which lost 2 bases and 4 bases, there was a span of 10 bases. The CDR3 is 14 amino acids. Germline V gene lookup returns CDR1 LNHDA and CDR2 SQIVND (reference sequence). This CDR3 reads CASSILGRPDTQYF. DNA of the CDR3: TGTGCCAGTAGTATATTGGGGCGGCCAGATACGCAGTATTTT.

The chain is built from TRBV5-1 and TRBJ2-2; 10 bases map to TRBD2. V was pared by 0 bases and J by 6 bases, with 2 bases of the junction left unmatched. Germline V gene sequence: CDR1 SGHRS, CDR2 YFSETQ. The CDR3 is made up of 15 amino acids. This CDR3 reads CASSLELAGAGELFF. CDR3 coding DNA: TGCGCCAGCAGCTTGGAGCTAGCGGGAGCCGGGGAGCTGTTTTTT. Full variable domain (remainder filled in from reference TRBV5-1 and TRBJ2-2): KAGVTQTPRYLIKTRGQQVTLSCSPISGHRSVSWYQQTPGQGLQFLFEYFSETQRNKGNFPGRFSGRQFSNSRSEMNVSTLELGDSALYLCASSLELAGAGELFFGEGSRLTVL.